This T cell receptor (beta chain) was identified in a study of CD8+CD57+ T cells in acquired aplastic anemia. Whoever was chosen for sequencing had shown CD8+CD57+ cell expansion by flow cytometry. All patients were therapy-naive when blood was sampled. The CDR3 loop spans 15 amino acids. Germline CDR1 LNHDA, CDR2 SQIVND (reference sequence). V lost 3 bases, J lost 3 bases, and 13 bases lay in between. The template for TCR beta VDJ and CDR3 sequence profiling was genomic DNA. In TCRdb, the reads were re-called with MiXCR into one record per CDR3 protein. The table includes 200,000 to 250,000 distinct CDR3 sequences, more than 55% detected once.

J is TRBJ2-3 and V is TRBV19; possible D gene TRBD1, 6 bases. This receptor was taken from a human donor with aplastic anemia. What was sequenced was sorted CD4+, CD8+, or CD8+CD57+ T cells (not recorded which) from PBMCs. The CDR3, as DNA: TGTGCCAGTAGTATCTGGGGTCAGGGGACAGATACGCAGTATTTT. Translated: CASSIWGQGTDTQYF.